These 17 T cell receptor beta chains originate from one sample sequenced in a study of brain T cells in children with intractable seizures. Produced via immunoSEQ multiplex PCR; TCRdb's table is partial and in-frame only. The table includes hundreds of thousands of clones, 93% detected once. Documented time point: blood from clinic visit 5 months post-surgery; TSC patient then seizure free. Sample: peripheral blood, taken about 5 months after surgery. The receptors shown here come from a boy in the first two years of life with tuberous sclerosis and intractable seizures.

J is TRBJ2-2 and V is TRBV6-6; 7 bases are shared with TRBD1. Germline CDR1 reads MNHNY; CDR2 reads SVGAGI (reference sequence). CDR3 length: 15 residues. Trimming took 10 bases from V and 1 from J; bases not matched to a gene: 9. The CDR3 spells CATTPGTVNTGELFF. The CDR3 DNA reads as TGTGCCACCACCCCCGGGACAGTGAACACCGGGGAGCTGTTTTTT.

The CDR3 DNA reads TGTGCCAGCAGTCCGGGGACTAGCCTGTACTACGAGCAGTACTTC. It is translated as CASSPGTSLYYEQYF. The V gene is TRBV28, the J gene TRBJ2-7; 9 nucleotides line up with TRBD2. Germline CDR1 reads MDHEN; CDR2 reads SYDVKM. The J segment lost 3 bases and the V segment lost 5 bases, leaving 8 bases of the junction unmatched. This CDR3 is 15 amino acids long. The variable domain in full, with the rest retrieved from reference TRBV28 and TRBJ2-7, is DVKVTQSSRYLVKRTGEKVFLECVQDMDHENMFWYRQDPGLGLRLIYFSYDVKMKEKGDIPEGYSVSREKKERFSLILESASTNQTSMYLCASSPGTSLYYEQYFGPGTRLTVT.

The rearrangement links TRBV7-6 to TRBJ2-7, with D possibly called TRBD1 or TRBD2 (5 bases each). V dropped 1 base and J dropped 12 bases, with 16 bases sitting between them. Germline V gene sequence: CDR1 SGHVS, CDR2 FNYEAQ. The length of the CDR3 is 13 residues. The CDR3 loop is CASSLEQVGVRYF. The CDR3 DNA reads TGTGCCAGCAGCTTAGAACAAGTGGGGGTTCGGTACTTC.

The J gene is TRBJ2-1, the V gene TRBV11-2; D not certain. The germline gives CDR1 SGHAT, CDR2 FQNNGV. Trimming stripped 3 bases from V and 3 bases from J, with 3 bases between. The CDR3 length is 12 residues. CDR3 sequence reads: CASSFDYNEQFF. CDR3 DNA sequence: TGTGCCAGCAGCTTCGACTACAATGAGCAGTTCTTC.

With regard to this clone: Other DNA sequences within the sample encode an identical CDR3. This rearrangement joins TRBV19 to TRBJ2-7; D unclear. Germline V lookup: CDR1 LNHDA, CDR2 SQIVND (reference sequence). The ends were cut back, 4 bases at V and 0 bases at J, with 1 base in the middle. The CDR3 is 11 residues long. The CDR3 region has the DNA TGTGCCAGTAGTAGCTCCTACGAGCAGTACTTC. Protein sequence: CASSSSYEQYF.

V and J are TRBV20-1 and TRBJ2-3; D is unresolved. In germline, CDR1 is DFQATT, CDR2 SNEGSKA (reference sequence). Trimming took 3 bases from V and 2 from J, leaving 12 bases between them. The CDR3 sequence is 14 residues long. The CDR3, as DNA: TGCAGTGCTAGTCGAACGTATATCACAGATACGCAGTATTTT. Protein product: CSASRTYITDTQYF.

The chain recombines TRBV10-3 with TRBJ1-1; no firm D call. Germline-derived CDR1 and CDR2 are ENHRY and SYGVKD. This CDR3 has 14 amino acids. V lost 2 bases and J lost 4, with 11 bases in between. In DNA, the CDR3 is TGTGCCATCAGTGAGGGGAGGGCGGGCACTGAAGCTTTCTTT. Translated, it gives CAISEGRAGTEAFF.

J is TRBJ2-7 and V is TRBV10-3; 8 bases align to TRBD2. Germline CDR1 is ENHRY and CDR2 is SYGVKD. The ends lost 0 bases at V and 3 bases at J; junction bases unmatched: 4. The CDR3 totals 15 residues. CDR3 nucleotides: TGTGCCATCAGTGAGTCAAAGCGGGGGAGCTACGAGCAGTACTTC. This codes for CAISESKRGSYEQYF.

The chain uses TRBV9 and TRBJ2-7, with TRBD1 identical over 7 bases. V lost 4 bases and J lost 3; bases outside the gene matches: 7. CDR1 is SGDLS, CDR2 YYNGEE, per germline. There are 14 residues in the CDR3. The CDR3 here is CASSSRDRDYEQYF. The CDR3 DNA sequence: TGTGCCAGCAGCTCACGAGACAGGGACTACGAGCAGTACTTC.

V and J are TRBV19 and TRBJ2-3; D might be TRBD2 (6 bases). This CDR3 contains 16 residues. Trimming pared 3 bases from V and 6 bases from J, leaving 19 bases between. CDR1 and CDR2 from the germline V gene are LNHDA and SQIVND (reference sequence). The CDR3 here is CASSIHRDSVTDTQYF. In DNA form, the CDR3 reads TGTGCCAGTAGTATCCACCGGGACTCGGTAACCGATACGCAGTATTTT.

This chain uses TRBV7-9 with TRBJ2-2, with 7 bases that match TRBD2. This CDR3 spans 15 amino acids. CDR1 is SEHNR and CDR2 is FQNEAQ in the germline V gene (reference sequence). V gave up 5 bases and J gave up 0 bases; unmatched junction bases: 3. CDR3 sequence reads: CASSPGGSNTGELFF. CDR3 DNA sequence: TGTGCCAGCAGCCCGGGGGGATCGAACACCGGGGAGCTGTTTTTT.

This chain uses TRBV2 with TRBJ1-6; a weak D match, TRBD1 (5 bases). Looked up from germline, CDR1 is SNHLY and CDR2 is FYNNEI. The CDR3 covers 12 residues. The V gene lost 11 bases and the J gene lost 7 bases, with 12 bases spanning the gap. Here the CDR3 reads CAGGGTNSPLHF. In DNA form, the CDR3 reads TGTGCCGGGGGGGGAACCAATTCACCCCTCCACTTT.

The chain couples TRBV18 to TRBJ2-3; a weak D match, TRBD2 (6 bases). Germline V CDR1 and CDR2: KGHSH, LQKENI. With 5 bases removed from V and 6 bases from J, the gap between germline ends came to 21 bases. The CDR3 runs 16 residues. CDR3 residues: CASSNRDSLSEDTQYF. The CDR3, as DNA: TGTGCCAGCTCAAACCGGGACTCGTTATCGGAGGATACGCAGTATTTT.

The chain uses TRBV5-1 and TRBJ2-2; maybe TRBD1 (5 bases). Germline V CDR1 and CDR2: SGHRS, YFSETQ. The length of the CDR3 is 15 residues. With 1 base removed from V and 1 base from J, the gap between germline ends came to 8 bases. The CDR3: CASSLPGQNTGELFF. The CDR3 nucleotides read TGCGCCAGCAGCTTGCCAGGACAGAACACCGGGGAGCTGTTTTTT. The full variable domain, in which reference TRBV5-1 and TRBJ2-2 provide the parts outside the CDR3, is KAGVTQTPRYLIKTRGQQVTLSCSPISGHRSVSWYQQTPGQGLQFLFEYFSETQRNKGNFPGRFSGRQFSNSRSEMNVSTLELGDSALYLCASSLPGQNTGELFFGEGSRLTVL.

The chain carries TRBV2 and TRBJ2-6, with 9 bases matching TRBD1. Trimming removed 8 bases from V and 1 base from J; junction bases left unmatched: 6. This CDR3 is 16 amino acids long. Germline V gene sequence: CDR1 SNHLY, CDR2 FYNNEI. The CDR3 DNA sequence: TGTGCCAGCCGCGGGACAGGGTTGTCTGGGGCCAACGTCCTGACTTTC. This encodes CASRGTGLSGANVLTF.

V and J are TRBV19 and TRBJ1-1, with D maybe TRBD1 (5 bases). The germline CDR1 and CDR2 sequences are LNHDA and SQIVND (reference sequence). The CDR3 extends over 15 amino acids. Deletions cut 1 base from V and 6 bases from J, with 15 bases between. CDR3 region: CASSIVGPLRAEAFF. The CDR3 coding sequence is TGTGCCAGTAGTATAGTCGGTCCCCTCAGGGCTGAAGCTTTCTTT.

The V call is TRBV27, the J call TRBJ1-5; D is perhaps TRBD1 (6 bases). The V end lost 2 bases, the J end lost 1 base, and 6 bases lay between the germline ends. Germline V gene lookup returns CDR1 MNHEY and CDR2 SMNVEV (reference sequence). This CDR3 region has 14 residues. The CDR3 bases are TGTGCCAGCAGTTTAGGGGGCAGCAATCAGCCCCAGCATTTT. Protein product: CASSLGGSNQPQHF.